These 23 T cell receptor beta chains were all obtained from the same sample, sequenced in a study of T cell changes during pregnancy in multiple sclerosis. Sequencing was performed with immunoSEQ multiplex PCR; in TCRdb, only in-frame clones are kept and a portion is missing. The sample consists of around 60,000 clones, approximately 90% of them appearing once. This sample comprised peripheral blood, obtained in the second trimester of pregnancy. The receptors derive from a female donor in good health, enrolled as a control in a pregnancy study.

The chain links TRBV9 to TRBJ2-1, with D unclear. Trimming shortened V by 0 bases and J by 3 bases, and 7 bases separated the two germline ends. The CDR3 spans 14 residues. CDR1 and CDR2 (germline): SGDLS, YYNGEE. The CDR3 DNA is TGTGCCAGCAGCGTAGAGCTTGGCTACAATGAGCAGTTCTTC. It encodes CASSVELGYNEQFF.

V usage is TRBV11-3 and J usage is TRBJ2-7; 14 bases fit TRBD2. The V gene end was trimmed by 4 bases and the J gene end by 3 bases; junction bases not matched to a gene: 8. Looked up from germline, CDR1 is SGHNT and CDR2 is YENEEA. The CDR3 sequence is 17 residues long. In DNA, the CDR3 is TGTGCCAGCAGCTACCCCGGCGGGACTAGCGGGAGCTACGAGCAGTACTTC. Its protein is CASSYPGGTSGSYEQYF. Full variable domain (remainder filled in from reference TRBV11-3 and TRBJ2-7): EAGVVQSPRYKIIEKKQPVAFWCNPISGHNTLYWYLQNLGQGPELLIRYENEEAVDDSQLPKDRFSAERLKGVDSTLKIQPAELGDSAVYLCASSYPGGTSGSYEQYFGPGTRLTVT.

This clone has only a few counts. This chain joins TRBV4-3 and TRBJ2-1; a possible D gene is TRBD2 (6 bases). CDR1 and CDR2 (germline): LGHNA, YSLEER. V lost 2 bases and J lost 8, with 16 bases in between. The CDR3 totals 15 residues. CDR3 in amino acids: CASSQTFQGGHEQFF. The CDR3 DNA follows: TGCGCCAGCAGCCAAACATTTCAGGGAGGCCATGAGCAGTTCTTC.

The J gene is TRBJ2-3, the V gene TRBV28, with a weak D call TRBD1 (6 bases). V was cut by 9 bases and J by 1 base, with 14 bases left in between. Germline V gene lookup returns CDR1 MDHEN and CDR2 SYDVKM. This CDR3 is 14 amino acids long. In DNA form, the CDR3 reads TGTGCCAGTGGTCAGGGGCCGGGCACAGATACGCAGTATTTT. It yields the protein CASGQGPGTDTQYF.

The J gene is TRBJ2-4, the V gene TRBV7-2, with 10 nucleotides matching TRBD1. J lost 7 bases, V lost 5 bases, and 8 bases had no gene match. This CDR3 has 15 residues. The V gene's germline CDR1 is SGHTA and CDR2 FQGNSA. CDR3 sequence: CASSTGTGARNIQYF. The DNA of the CDR3 is TGTGCCAGCAGCACCGGGACAGGGGCACGGAACATTCAGTACTTC.

The chain uses TRBV7-9 and TRBJ2-1, with D possibly being TRBD1 (7 bases). Trimming took 0 bases from V and 5 from J, leaving 11 bases between them. Germline V CDR1 and CDR2: SEHNR, FQNEAQ (reference sequence). There are 15 residues in the CDR3. The CDR3 bases are TGTGCCAGCAGCTTAGCGGCAGGGGGGCACAATGAGCAGTTCTTC. It encodes CASSLAAGGHNEQFF.

The gene calls are TRBV11-2 and TRBJ2-2, with D uncertain. Germline assignment: CDR1 SGHAT and CDR2 FQNNGV. The CDR3 extends over 14 amino acids. Trimming left V 0 bases short and J 1 base short, with 3 bases between. DNA of the CDR3: TGTGCCAGCAGCTTAGATAGGAACACCGGGGAGCTGTTTTTT. Amino acids: CASSLDRNTGELFF.

This CDR3 reads CASSTKGQGIWGELFF. The CDR3 DNA sequence: TGTGCCAGTAGTACTAAGGGACAGGGTATATGGGGGGAGCTGTTTTTT. V and J are TRBV19 and TRBJ2-2; TRBD1 matches at 9 bases. The CDR3 totals 16 residues. The V and J ends lost 4 bases and 8 bases, in that order; junction bases with no gene match: 11. Per the germline V gene, CDR1 is LNHDA and CDR2 is SQIVND (reference sequence).

This chain uses TRBV6-6 with TRBJ1-1; perhaps TRBD1 as D (6 bases). The CDR3 has 14 residues. Trimming took 0 bases from V and 6 from J, leaving 11 bases between them. CDR1 is MNHNY, CDR2 SVGAGI, per germline (reference sequence). CDR3 sequence (DNA): TGTGCCAGCAGTTACTCGGGGGCCGAGGCTGAAGCTTTCTTT. Its protein product is CASSYSGAEAEAFF.

The genes are TRBV2 and TRBJ1-1; perhaps TRBD1 as D (6 bases). V was cut by 7 bases and J by 4 bases, with 22 bases left in between. Germline V gene lookup returns CDR1 SNHLY and CDR2 FYNNEI. The CDR3 length is 16 residues. The CDR3 here is CASKRSQGSTGTEAFF. In DNA, the CDR3 is TGTGCCAGCAAACGGTCACAGGGATCAACGGGCACTGAAGCTTTCTTT.

This sequence joins TRBV7-9 and TRBJ2-7; tentatively, D is TRBD2 (5 bases). Germline V gene data show CDR1 as SEHNR and CDR2 as FQNEAQ (reference sequence). V lost 7 bases to trimming and J lost 5 bases, with 21 bases between them. The CDR3 runs 15 residues. This chain's CDR3 is CASKIRGLSSDEQYF. The CDR3 nucleotides are TGTGCCAGCAAGATCAGAGGGTTGTCATCGGACGAGCAGTACTTC.

The rearrangement links TRBV4-3 to TRBJ2-1; 9 bases match TRBD2. V shed 0 bases and J 3 bases; nucleotides not matched to a gene: 3. From germline, CDR1 is LGHNA and CDR2 YSLEER. The CDR3 sequence is 16 residues long. This chain's CDR3 is CASSQDAGGGYNEQFF. The DNA of the CDR3 is TGCGCCAGCAGCCAAGATGCGGGAGGGGGCTACAATGAGCAGTTCTTC.

The chain combines TRBV6-1 with TRBJ2-6; a weak D match, TRBD2 (5 bases). Trimming took off 2 bases at V and 0 bases at J, with 8 bases between the two ends. Germline-derived CDR1 and CDR2 are MNHNS and SASEGT. There are 16 residues in the CDR3. CDR3 residues: CASSEPGFSGANVLTF. CDR3 coding DNA: TGTGCCAGCAGTGAACCGGGATTCTCTGGGGCCAACGTCCTGACTTTC.

The rearrangement uses TRBV11-2 and TRBJ1-1, with D possibly matching TRBD1 (6 bases). This CDR3 spans 15 amino acids. CDR1 and CDR2 from the germline V gene are SGHAT and FQNNGV. V lost 5 bases, J lost 0 bases, and 13 bases lay in between. DNA for the CDR3: TGTGCCAGCAGCACTAGGGGGTTGGTGAACACTGAAGCTTTCTTT. Translating gives CASSTRGLVNTEAFF.

This clone was seen more than once but under ten times. The rearrangement joins TRBV7-8 to TRBJ2-3; possibly TRBD2 for D (7 bases). The CDR3 has 16 amino acids. Germline CDR1 SGHVS, CDR2 FQNEAQ. Between the trimmed V and J ends, which lost 0 bases and 1 base, there was a span of 11 bases. The CDR3 DNA sequence: TGTGCCAGCAGCTTAGCGGGGGGGGCCGGCACAGATACGCAGTATTTT. Its protein product is CASSLAGGAGTDTQYF.

The genes are TRBV28 and TRBJ2-7; 12 bases map to TRBD2. V lost 2 bases, J lost 1 base, and 3 bases stayed unmatched. Germline V gene lookup returns CDR1 MDHEN and CDR2 SYDVKM. This CDR3 has 16 amino acids. In DNA, the CDR3 is TGTGCCAGCAGTTTAAGCCTAGCGGGAGGGTCCTACGAGCAGTACTTC. As protein: CASSLSLAGGSYEQYF. The whole variable domain, remainder taken from reference TRBV28 and TRBJ2-7, is DVKVTQSSRYLVKRTGEKVFLECVQDMDHENMFWYRQDPGLGLRLIYFSYDVKMKEKGDIPEGYSVSREKKERFSLILESASTNQTSMYLCASSLSLAGGSYEQYFGPGTRLTVT.

The chain combines TRBV4-2 with TRBJ1-2, with D perhaps TRBD1 (6 bases). The V gene lost 0 bases and the J gene lost 3 bases, with 14 bases spanning the gap. Germline CDR1 LGHNA, CDR2 YNFKEQ. The length of the CDR3 is 16 residues. As DNA, the CDR3 is TGTGCCAGCAGCCAAGATGGGGGGGCCGGTGACTATGGCTACACCTTC. Amino acids: CASSQDGGAGDYGYTF.

The chain is built from TRBV30 and TRBJ2-7, with a weak D call TRBD2 (6 bases). The CDR3 sequence is 15 residues long. Germline CDR1 GTSNPN, CDR2 SVGIG (reference sequence). Trimming shortened V by 2 bases and J by 0 bases, and 14 bases separated the two germline ends. The CDR3 DNA follows: TGTGCCTGGAGTAATAGGGGACTGAGCTCCTACGAGCAGTACTTC. It yields the protein CAWSNRGLSSYEQYF.

Relative to its sample, this clone is medium-sized (0.01 to 0.1%). The chain employs TRBV6-1 and TRBJ2-3; 12 bases match TRBD2. There are 15 residues in the CDR3. After removal of 4 bases from V and 4 bases from J, the junction contained 3 bases not matched to a gene. Germline loops: CDR1 MNHNS, CDR2 SASEGT. The CDR3 nucleotides read TGTGCCAGCAGTGCCCTAGCGGGAGGGCCAGATACGCAGTATTTT. Its protein product is CASSALAGGPDTQYF.

The chain has TRBV14 and TRBJ1-1; D might be TRBD1 (5 bases). The germline V and J ends were trimmed by 4 bases and 5 bases, with 14 bases remaining between them. The CDR3 consists of 14 residues. Germline CDR1 is SGHDN and CDR2 is FVKESK. The CDR3 loop reads CASSPDPGMTEAFF. The CDR3, as DNA: TGTGCCAGCAGCCCTGATCCAGGGATGACTGAAGCTTTCTTT.

The rearrangement joins TRBV30 to TRBJ1-1, with D maybe TRBD1 (6 bases). Germline assignment: CDR1 GTSNPN and CDR2 SVGIG (reference sequence). The CDR3 contains 14 residues. V was pared by 0 bases and J by 13 bases, with 21 bases between. The CDR3 here is CAWSVRRDNGVGFF. The CDR3 nucleotides read TGTGCCTGGAGTGTACGCAGGGACAACGGAGTTGGTTTCTTT.

The chain employs TRBV7-3 and TRBJ2-1; TRBD2 is a possible D gene (5 bases). The CDR3 covers 14 residues. From germline, CDR1 is SGHTA and CDR2 FQGTGA. The V gene lost 6 bases and the J gene lost 5 bases, with 14 bases spanning the gap. As DNA, the CDR3 is TGTGCCAGCAGTCTGTCGGCGGGTAACAATGAGCAGTTCTTC. Translated, it gives CASSLSAGNNEQFF.

This chain links TRBV11-3 with TRBJ2-1, with 8 bases identical to TRBD2. The CDR3 has 17 amino acids. J gave up 8 bases and V 4 bases, and 16 bases lay outside the gene matches. Germline CDR1 is SGHNT and CDR2 is YENEEA. This chain's CDR3 is CASSSTKGRGVRDEQFF. CDR3 nucleotides: TGTGCCAGCAGCTCCACGAAGGGGCGGGGGGTCCGGGATGAGCAGTTCTTC.